These 11 T cell receptor beta chains came from one sample sequenced in a study of graft-versus-host responses after intestinal transplantation (dated by TCRdb to 2020 to 2023). Receptor amplification or capture employed the immunoSEQ multiplex PCR assay. Not all clones reach the TCRdb copy of this immuneACCESS table, which keeps in-frame sequences only. Checked studies attribute under half of the gap to unresolved V genes and leave the rest unexplained. For this sample the table gives about 29,000 clones, of which 85% to 95% were detected only once. The biggest ten clones account for roughly 0.7% of the sample. Specimen: PBMCs, collected approximately 69 days after intestinal transplant. The receptors derive from a human patient who received an intestinal transplant, so some T cells may come from the graft donor.

J is TRBJ1-2 and V is TRBV9; possibly TRBD1 for D (6 bases). Germline CDR1 is SGDLS and CDR2 is YYNGEE. The length of the CDR3 is 12 residues. With 4 bases removed from V and 6 bases from J, the gap between germline ends came to 10 bases. The CDR3 spells CASSSTGNGYTF. The CDR3 nucleotides read TGTGCCAGCAGCTCAACAGGGAATGGCTACACCTTC.

The chain recombines TRBV28 with TRBJ2-7, with no clear D. Germline CDR1 MDHEN, CDR2 SYDVKM. This CDR3 has 12 amino acids. The V gene lost 6 bases and the J gene lost 2 bases, with 8 bases spanning the gap. The CDR3 nucleotides are TGTGCCAGCAGCCCGGCCACCTACGAGCAGTACTTC. Amino acid sequence: CASSPATYEQYF.

The rearrangement uses TRBV27 and TRBJ2-1, with 16 bases identical to TRBD2. V lost 10 bases to trimming and J lost 8 bases; unmatched junction nucleotides: 5. This CDR3 comprises 14 residues. Germline CDR1 and CDR2: MNHEY and SMNVEV (reference sequence). The CDR3 loop is CATGTSGRVHEQFF. Here the CDR3 DNA reads TGTGCCACCGGGACTAGCGGGAGGGTACATGAGCAGTTCTTC.

The chain joins TRBV6-5 to TRBJ2-1; D unclear. V lost 2 bases to trimming and J lost 4 bases, with 3 bases between them. The germline V gene has CDR1 MNHEY and CDR2 SVGAGI. This CDR3 is built from 12 residues. This CDR3 reads CASSYGYNEQFF. As DNA, the CDR3 is TGTGCCAGCAGTTACGGGTACAATGAGCAGTTCTTC.

The chain carries TRBV5-1 and TRBJ2-3, with D possibly being TRBD2 (6 bases). The CDR3 runs to 16 residues. The ends were cut back, 6 bases at V and 2 bases at J, with 19 bases in the middle. The V gene's germline CDR1 is SGHRS and CDR2 YFSETQ. In nucleotides, the CDR3 is TGCGCCAGCAAGGCGGTTGGAAAGGACTACACAGATACGCAGTATTTT. Amino acids: CASKAVGKDYTDTQYF.

The chain couples TRBV29-1 to TRBJ2-5; 7 nucleotides line up with TRBD1. Per the germline V gene, CDR1 is SQVTM and CDR2 is ANQGSEA. The CDR3 is 14 residues long. V trimming: 3 bases; J trimming: 1 base; junction bases outside the gene matches: 5. CDR3 in amino acids: CSVDWDSIQETQYF. In DNA, the CDR3 is TGCAGCGTTGACTGGGACAGCATCCAAGAGACCCAGTACTTC.

The chain employs TRBV19 and TRBJ1-1, with a tentative D call TRBD1 (5 bases). CDR3 length equals 15 residues. Germline CDR1 is LNHDA and CDR2 is SQIVND (reference sequence). Trimming pared 5 bases from V and 1 base from J, leaving 14 bases between. The CDR3 reads CASSFGTAGNTEAFF. The CDR3 bases are TGTGCCAGTAGTTTTGGGACGGCGGGGAACACTGAAGCTTTCTTT.

The V call is TRBV5-1, the J call TRBJ2-7; possibly TRBD1 for D (6 bases). Trimming removed 0 bases at V and 6 bases at J, with 13 bases between. In germline, CDR1 is SGHRS, CDR2 YFSETQ. The CDR3 sequence is 14 residues long. The CDR3 DNA reads as TGCGCCAGCAGCTTGGCCGCAGGGGCGGGCGAGCAGTACTTC. Translating it yields CASSLAAGAGEQYF.

The chain is built from TRBV28 and TRBJ2-3, with D tentatively TRBD2 (7 bases). The germline gives CDR1 MDHEN, CDR2 SYDVKM. The CDR3 extends over 18 amino acids. The ends were cut back, 3 bases at V and 0 bases at J, with 19 bases in the middle. The CDR3 bases are TGTGCCAGCAGTTTTGGTCAGGGCGGGGGCTGGAGCACAGATACGCAGTATTTT. Translating gives CASSFGQGGGWSTDTQYF.

The gene calls are TRBV7-9 and TRBJ2-7; maybe TRBD2 (6 bases). This CDR3 spans 15 amino acids. The V gene lost 3 bases and the J gene lost 0 bases, with 12 bases spanning the gap. Germline CDR1 and CDR2: SEHNR and FQNEAQ (reference sequence). The CDR3 sequence: CASSFFRESSYEQYF. The CDR3 nucleotides are TGTGCCAGCAGCTTTTTCCGGGAGAGCTCCTACGAGCAGTACTTC. Full variable domain (outside the CDR3, taken from reference TRBV7-9 and TRBJ2-7): DTGVSQNPRHKITKRGQNVTFRCDPISEHNRLYWYRQTLGQGPEFLTYFQNEAQLEKSRLLSDRFSAERPKGSFSTLEIQRTEQGDSAMYLCASSFFRESSYEQYFGPGTRLTVT.

The chain recombines TRBV5-6 with TRBJ2-1; D could derive from TRBD1 or TRBD2 (6 bases each). This CDR3 region has 18 residues. Germline CDR1 is SGHDT and CDR2 is YYEEEE. V was trimmed by 0 bases and J by 5 bases, leaving 21 bases between them. The CDR3 loop is CASSLGGHTGTLNNEQFF. CDR3 in DNA: TGTGCCAGCAGCTTGGGGGGGCACACCGGGACTCTAAACAATGAGCAGTTCTTC.